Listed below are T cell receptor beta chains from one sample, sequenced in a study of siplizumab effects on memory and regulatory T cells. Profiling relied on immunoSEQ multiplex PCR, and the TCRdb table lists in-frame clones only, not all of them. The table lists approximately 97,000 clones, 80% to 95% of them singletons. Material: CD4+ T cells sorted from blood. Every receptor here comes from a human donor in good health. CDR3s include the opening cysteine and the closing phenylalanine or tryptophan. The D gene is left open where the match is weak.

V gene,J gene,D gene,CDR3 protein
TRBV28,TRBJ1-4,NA,CASSFLHEKLFF
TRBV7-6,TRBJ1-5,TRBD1,CASSLTGNSNQPQHF
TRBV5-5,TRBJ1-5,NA,CASRPRADRSNQPQHF
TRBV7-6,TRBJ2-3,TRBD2,CASSFQTSGSSADTQYF
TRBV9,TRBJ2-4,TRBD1,CASSVSGQGRGIQYF
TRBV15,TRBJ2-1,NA,CATSRDKGQLSSYNEQFF
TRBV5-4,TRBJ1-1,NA,CASSLGGMNTEAFF
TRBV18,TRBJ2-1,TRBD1,CASSPRDRGVNEQFF
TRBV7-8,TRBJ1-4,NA,CASMRRGPGELFF
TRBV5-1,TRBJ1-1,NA,CASSLRAVNTEAFF
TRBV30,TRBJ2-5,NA,CAWSAGQETQYF
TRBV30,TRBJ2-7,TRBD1,CAWQGVQNEQYF
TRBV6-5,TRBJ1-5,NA,CASRPKAGQPQHF
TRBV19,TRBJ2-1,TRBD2,CASSLSGRPYNEQFF
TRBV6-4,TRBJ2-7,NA,CASSVELKGPYEQYF
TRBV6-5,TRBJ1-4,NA,CASQEGANEKLFF